Shown below are 19 T cell receptor beta chains from a single sample sequenced in a study of T cell repertoires in cytomegalovirus infection (dated by TCRdb to the late 2010s). What these receptors recognize is not known. In the paper's terms, the treatment or condition label means: in vitro stimulation with specific CMV peptide epitopes to enrich CMV-specific T cells. Sequencing took place on an Illumina HiSeq 1500. Through fastp at Q25 and MiXCR, TCRdb rebuilt clones from the public reads, retaining in-frame beta chains. Entries that share a CDR3 protein sequence are merged under the most common genes and DNA. Within this sample are under 350,000 distinct CDR3 sequences, with around 20% of them counted one time only. Roughly 19% of the sample lies in the top ten. Specimen: cultured PBMCs, collected from culture after CMV antigen stimulation. The origin of the receptors is a human donor in good health (CMV status not recorded). Some clones in this sample may be carry-over from other donors' samples.

This chain links TRBV4-3 with TRBJ2-3, with D possibly matching TRBD1 (6 bases). Deletions cut 0 bases from V and 10 bases from J, with 20 bases between. CDR3 length: 16 residues. CDR1 is LGHNA, CDR2 YSLEER, per germline. CDR3 DNA sequence: TGCGCCAGCAGCCAAGAAGGGGCGAGGGGGAAGGGGGCGCAGTATTTT. This codes for CASSQEGARGKGAQYF.

This clonotype was seen at least ten times. The chain recombines TRBV7-2 with TRBJ1-5, with D tentatively TRBD1 (6 bases). Trimming cost V 2 bases and J 4 bases, with 9 bases left between them. Germline V gene data show CDR1 as SGHTA and CDR2 as FQGNSA. The CDR3 contains 14 residues. As DNA, the CDR3 is TGTGCCAGCAGCTTACTACAGGGAAATCAGCCCCAGCATTTT. Residues: CASSLLQGNQPQHF.

The chain employs TRBV13 and TRBJ2-7; D is perhaps TRBD2 (6 bases). CDR3 length equals 13 residues. With 7 bases removed from V and 2 bases from J, the gap between germline ends came to 12 bases. In germline, CDR1 is PRHDT, CDR2 FYEKMQ (reference sequence). The CDR3 here is CASKNSGTYEQYV. The CDR3 DNA reads TGTGCCAGCAAAAATAGCGGAACCTACGAGCAGTACGTC.

This clonotype was observed a handful of times. The genes are TRBV7-2 and TRBJ2-3, with D perhaps TRBD1 (5 bases). Germline V gives CDR1 SGHTA, CDR2 FQGNSA. V shed 6 bases and J shed 7 bases, with 14 bases lying between them. The length of the CDR3 is 13 residues. CDR3 in DNA: TGTGCCAGCAGTCGCCCTGGACAACATACGCAGTATTTT. This gives the protein CASSRPGQHTQYF. Full variable domain (outside the CDR3, taken from reference TRBV7-2 and TRBJ2-3): GAGVSQSPSNKVTEKGKDVELRCDPISGHTALYWYRQSLGQGLEFLIYFQGNSAPDKSGLPSDRFSAERTGGSVSTLTIQRTQQEDSAVYLCASSRPGQHTQYFGPGTRLTVL.

The CDR3 region is CASSYRVTGGTDTQYF. In DNA form, the CDR3 reads TGTGCCAGCAGTTACCGTGTGACAGGGGGCACAGATACGCAGTATTTT. The chain recombines TRBV6-2 or TRBV6-3 with TRBJ2-3; 8 bases map to TRBD1. Germline CDR1 and CDR2: MNHEY and SVGEGT. Germline trimming cut 2 bases from V and 1 base from J; bases unmatched to any gene: 5. The CDR3 contains 16 residues.

This clonotype was found many times. This chain uses TRBV7-2 with TRBJ2-1; the match to TRBD2 covers 13 bases. V dropped 2 bases and J dropped 7; count of bases not matched to a gene: 8. Germline V gene lookup returns CDR1 SGHTA and CDR2 FQGNSA. This CDR3 comprises 17 residues. CDR3 bases: TGTGCCAGCAGCTTACAGCTCGTACTAGCGGGAGGGAATGAGCAGTTCTTC. It encodes CASSLQLVLAGGNEQFF.

The chain couples TRBV28 to TRBJ2-4; 8 bases match TRBD2. Trimming cost V 7 bases and J 3 bases; bases outside gene matches: 8. Germline assignment: CDR1 MDHEN and CDR2 SYDVKM. CDR3 length equals 15 residues. CDR3 protein: CASNGGDSGKNIQYF. The CDR3 DNA sequence: TGTGCCAGCAACGGGGGGGATAGCGGCAAAAACATTCAGTACTTC.

In DNA form, the CDR3 reads TGTGCCAGCAGAGCCTCGGGCGTTAAGTTCCAGTTCTTC. Its translation: CASRASGVKFQFF. This chain links TRBV12-3 or TRBV12-4 with TRBJ2-1; D is uncertain. Trimming took 6 bases from V and 13 from J, leaving 19 bases between them. The CDR3 length is 13 residues.

The V gene is TRBV27, the J gene TRBJ2-3, with 10 bases aligning to TRBD2. V trimming: 1 base; J trimming: 7 bases; junction bases outside the gene matches: 8. The germline gives CDR1 MNHEY, CDR2 SMNVEV (reference sequence). CDR3 size: 16 residues. Here the CDR3 DNA reads TGTGCCAGCAGTTTATTGAGCGGGAGGGCCATCAATACGCAGTATTTT. This encodes CASSLLSGRAINTQYF.

The CDR3 nucleotides are TGTGCCGGGTTGGGCGGGACAGTCAACACCGGGGAGCTGTTTTTT. Its protein product is CAGLGGTVNTGELFF. This rearrangement joins TRBV30 to TRBJ2-2; possible D gene TRBD1, 7 bases. The CDR3 sequence is 15 residues long. In germline, CDR1 is GTSNPN, CDR2 SVGIG (reference sequence). V gave up 8 bases and J gave up 2 bases, with 18 bases separating them.

This clonotype was found many times. V gene TRBV7-2 combines with J gene TRBJ2-3; D ambiguous. Trimming took off 4 bases at V and 2 bases at J, with 10 bases between the two ends. There are 14 residues in the CDR3. CDR1 SGHTA and CDR2 FQGNSA come from the germline V gene. The CDR3 protein is CASSSYQNTDTQYF. In nucleotides, the CDR3 is TGTGCCAGCAGCTCGTACCAAAACACAGATACGCAGTATTTT.

A few counts support this clonotype. The V and J genes are TRBV6-1 and TRBJ2-5; D remains unclear. CDR1 is MNHNS, CDR2 SASEGT, per germline. The V end lost 1 base, the J end lost 4 bases, and 16 bases lay between the germline ends. This CDR3 region has 16 residues. CDR3 amino acids: CASSEEIVAPSETQYF. The CDR3 DNA follows: TGTGCCAGCAGTGAAGAGATAGTAGCACCGTCAGAGACCCAGTACTTC.

This clonotype came up a few times. The chain carries TRBV19 and TRBJ2-1; the D is unclear. The CDR3 runs 13 residues. Trimming cost V 6 bases and J 8 bases, with 14 bases left between them. From germline, CDR1 is LNHDA and CDR2 SQIVND (reference sequence). CDR3: CASSTTVNHEQFF. CDR3 DNA sequence: TGTGCCAGTAGCACGACGGTAAATCATGAGCAGTTCTTC.

This clonotype was seen a single time. The gene calls are TRBV5-6 and TRBJ1-4, with D perhaps TRBD1 (5 bases). Looked up from germline, CDR1 is SGHDT and CDR2 is YYEEEE. V was trimmed by 0 bases and J by 0 bases, leaving 6 bases between them. The CDR3 is made up of 15 amino acids. The DNA for the CDR3 is TGTGCCAGCAGCTTGGGGGGCACAACTAATGAAAAACTGTTTTTT. Amino acid sequence: CASSLGGTTNEKLFF.

This chain joins TRBV6-6 and TRBJ1-1, with D perhaps TRBD1 (5 bases). Germline V gives CDR1 MNHNY, CDR2 SVGAGI (reference sequence). The CDR3 has 17 amino acids. The V and J ends lost 2 bases and 0 bases respectively, with 16 bases between them. CDR3 sequence reads: CASSYGTPGTVNTEAFF. CDR3 nucleotides: TGTGCCAGCAGTTACGGGACGCCAGGGACCGTGAACACTGAAGCTTTCTTT.

V and J are TRBV6-2 or TRBV6-3 and TRBJ2-1; 11 positions match TRBD1. J gave up 9 bases and V 6 bases, and 7 bases lay outside the gene matches. The CDR3 is made up of 14 amino acids. Germline values: CDR1 MNHEY, CDR2 SVGEGT. The CDR3 bases are TGTGCCAGCAGCCAGGCCGGGACAGGGGGTGAGCAGTTCTTC. It is translated as CASSQAGTGGEQFF.

V and J are TRBV5-4 and TRBJ1-1; D gene ambiguous. The V and J ends lost 0 bases and 0 bases respectively, with 6 bases between them. The germline gives CDR1 SGHNT, CDR2 YYREEE (reference sequence). The CDR3 spans 14 residues. CDR3 amino acids: CASSLAVVNTEAFF. CDR3 nucleotides: TGTGCCAGCAGCTTGGCGGTGGTGAACACTGAAGCTTTCTTT.

This clonotype was seen many times. This chain connects TRBV7-8 to TRBJ1-5; a weak D match, TRBD1 (5 bases). V was trimmed by 1 base and J by 0 bases, leaving 13 bases between them. The CDR3 has 17 amino acids. Germline CDR1 SGHVS, CDR2 FQNEAQ. The CDR3 DNA reads as TGTGCCAGCAGCTTAGGGTGGGGCGGGTATAGCAATCAGCCCCAGCATTTT. It specifies CASSLGWGGYSNQPQHF.

This clonotype has just a few counts. The J gene is TRBJ2-2, the V gene TRBV6-1; 12 bases align to TRBD2. Germline values: CDR1 MNHNS, CDR2 SASEGT. V gave up 7 bases and J gave up 4 bases; unmatched junction bases: 13. The CDR3 length is 18 residues. The CDR3 sequence is CASKTSGLAGGGTGELFF. DNA of the CDR3: TGTGCCAGCAAGACGTCGGGGCTAGCGGGAGGGGGCACCGGGGAGCTGTTTTTT.